A single sample is the source of the 10 T cell receptor beta chains below, sequenced in a study of vaccination and CD4 T cells after COVID-19. Scientists ran DNA taken from cultured CD4+ T cells through the Oncomine TCR Beta short-read assay for sequencing. MiXCR, applied by TCRdb to the PCR reads, yields one record per CDR3 protein. Of about 21,000 distinct CDR3 sequences listed, 42% are singletons. No antigen is known for these receptors. The time point here: late sampling 161 to 241 days after vaccination in a few convalescent patients. Documented treatment: 10-day PBMC culture with coronavirus spike peptide pools or control peptides (ViraFEST assay). The sequencing used CD4+ T cells from blood, cultured in vitro, collected about 7 months after SARS-CoV-2 vaccination. The receptor set was obtained from a human donor who had recovered from COVID-19.

This chain connects TRBV6-4 to TRBJ2-5, with 9 bases lining up with TRBD1. V gave up 5 bases and J gave up 4 bases; unmatched junction bases: 2. Per germline, CDR1 MRHNA and CDR2 SNTAGT. This CDR3 contains 13 residues. The CDR3: CASSRGQGETQYF. The DNA for the CDR3 is TGTGCCAGCAGTAGGGGACAGGGAGAGACCCAGTACTTC.

The chain employs TRBV6-5 and TRBJ1-2, with unresolved D. Germline CDR1 and CDR2: MNHEY and SVGAGI. The CDR3 sequence is 14 residues long. With 2 bases removed from V and 2 bases from J, the gap between germline ends came to 9 bases. The chain's CDR3 is CASSYAGANYGYTF. CDR3 sequence (DNA): TGTGCCAGCAGTTACGCGGGAGCCAACTATGGCTACACCTTC.

The CDR3 bases are TGTGCCAGCAAACAACAGTTTACTGAGCAGTTCTTC. It yields the protein CASKQQFTEQFF. The chain has TRBV28 and TRBJ2-1; no clear D gene. CDR3 length: 12 amino acids. The germline V gene has CDR1 MDHEN and CDR2 SYDVKM. With 7 bases removed from V and 9 bases from J, the gap between germline ends came to 13 bases.

The chain links TRBV25-1 to TRBJ1-3; weak D call: TRBD1 (5 bases). The CDR3 sequence is 14 residues long. V was pared by 3 bases and J by 0 bases, with 6 bases between. From germline, CDR1 is MGHDK and CDR2 SYGVNS. CDR3 nucleotide sequence: TGTGCCAGCAGTGACACAGGCTCTGGAAACACCATATATTTT. It yields the protein CASSDTGSGNTIYF.

The CDR3 nucleotides read TGTGCCAGCAGCCGGACTAGCGGTAACTCCTACGAGCAGTACTTC. It is translated as CASSRTSGNSYEQYF. This sequence joins TRBV7-6 and TRBJ2-7; 10 positions agree with TRBD2. Trimming took 5 bases from V and 0 from J; bases not matched to a gene: 4. CDR3 length equals 15 residues. Germline V gene lookup returns CDR1 SGHVS and CDR2 FNYEAQ.

This clonotype was seen only a few times. The gene calls are TRBV11-2 and TRBJ2-6, with 9 bases aligning to TRBD1. The CDR3 is 17 amino acids. Unmatched junction bases numbered 9, after V lost 5 bases and J lost 4 bases. The germline CDR1 and CDR2 sequences are SGHAT and FQNNGV. The CDR3 reads CASSPGTGRPGANVLTF. The CDR3 DNA follows: TGTGCCAGCAGCCCAGGGACAGGGAGACCCGGGGCCAACGTCCTGACTTTC.

The rearrangement links TRBV7-8 to TRBJ1-1; TRBD1 is a possible D gene (5 bases). Germline-derived CDR1 and CDR2 are SGHVS and FQNEAQ. The CDR3 covers 14 residues. V was clipped by 1 base and J by 9 bases, with 15 bases between them. The CDR3 DNA follows: TGTGCCAGCAGCTTAGAGGGCGGGGACCCAAAAGCTTTCTTT. Amino acid sequence: CASSLEGGDPKAFF.

The rearrangement joins TRBV20-1 to TRBJ1-1; D is perhaps TRBD1 (5 bases). Germline CDR1 and CDR2: DFQATT and SNEGSKA (reference sequence). The germline V and J ends were trimmed by 3 bases and 3 bases, with 11 bases remaining between them. The CDR3 sequence is 13 residues long. In nucleotides, the CDR3 is TGCAGTGCTAGCCCGTGGGGGGACACTGAAGCTTTCTTT. Translating it yields CSASPWGDTEAFF.

V gene TRBV7-3 combines with J gene TRBJ2-1; 9 nucleotides match TRBD2. The CDR3 has 16 residues. With V trimmed by 5 bases and J by 6 bases, 11 bases remained unmatched. Germline CDR1 SGHTA, CDR2 FQGTGA. In DNA, the CDR3 is TGTGCCAGCAGCCTTGGACCGGGACTAGCATTCAATGAGCAGTTCTTC. It encodes CASSLGPGLAFNEQFF.

This clonotype was picked up one time. The chain couples TRBV7-8 to TRBJ1-1; 7 bases are shared with TRBD1. Germline V lookup: CDR1 SGHVS, CDR2 FQNEAQ. The CDR3 runs 15 residues. Germline trimming cut 1 base from V and 5 bases from J; bases unmatched to any gene: 7. The CDR3 nucleotides read TGTGCCAGCAGCTTAGTAGCAGGGGGAGGAACTGAAGCTTTCTTT. Its translation: CASSLVAGGGTEAFF.